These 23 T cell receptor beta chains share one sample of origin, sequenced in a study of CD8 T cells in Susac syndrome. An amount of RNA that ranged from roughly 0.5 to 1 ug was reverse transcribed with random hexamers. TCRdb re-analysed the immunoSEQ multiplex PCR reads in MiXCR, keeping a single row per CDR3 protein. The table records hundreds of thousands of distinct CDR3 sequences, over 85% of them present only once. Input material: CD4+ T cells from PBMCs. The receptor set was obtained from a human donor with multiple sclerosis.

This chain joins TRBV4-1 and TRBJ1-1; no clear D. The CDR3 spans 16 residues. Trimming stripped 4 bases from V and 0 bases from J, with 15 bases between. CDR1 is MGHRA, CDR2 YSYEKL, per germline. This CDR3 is CASSPGVSVLNTEAFF. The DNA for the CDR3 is TGCGCCAGCAGCCCCGGGGTCTCGGTTTTGAACACTGAAGCTTTCTTT.

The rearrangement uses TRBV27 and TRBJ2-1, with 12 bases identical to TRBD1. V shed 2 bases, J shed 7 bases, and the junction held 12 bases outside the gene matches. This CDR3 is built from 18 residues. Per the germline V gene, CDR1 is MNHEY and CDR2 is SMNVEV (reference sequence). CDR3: CASSLTPPGQGAQNEQFF. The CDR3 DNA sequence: TGTGCCAGCAGTTTAACGCCCCCGGGACAGGGGGCTCAGAATGAGCAGTTCTTC.

The CDR3 bases are TGTGCCAGCAGCTTGGGGGGCAGGGAGCACGATACGCAGTATTTT. Its protein product is CASSLGGREHDTQYF. The chain recombines TRBV7-9 with TRBJ2-3; possibly TRBD1 or TRBD2 for D (6 bases each). This CDR3 spans 15 amino acids. Germline loops: CDR1 SEHNR, CDR2 FQNEAQ (reference sequence). Trimming removed 3 bases at V and 6 bases at J, with 16 bases between.

CDR3: CASSLDPGAFYEQYV. In DNA, the CDR3 is TGTGCCAGCAGCTTAGATCCGGGGGCATTCTACGAGCAGTACGTC. The gene calls are TRBV7-2 and TRBJ2-7; D tentatively reads TRBD1 or TRBD2 (6 bases each). This CDR3 comprises 15 residues. V lost 1 base to trimming and J lost 3 bases, with 13 bases between them. CDR1 is SGHTA, CDR2 FQGNSA, per germline.

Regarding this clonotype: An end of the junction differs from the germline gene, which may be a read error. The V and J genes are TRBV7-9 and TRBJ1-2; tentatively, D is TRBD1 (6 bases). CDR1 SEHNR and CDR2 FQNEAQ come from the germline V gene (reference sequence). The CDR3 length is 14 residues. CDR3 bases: TGTGCCAGCAGCCCATGGACAGAAATGGAAGGCTACACTTTC. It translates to CASSPWTEMEGYTF.

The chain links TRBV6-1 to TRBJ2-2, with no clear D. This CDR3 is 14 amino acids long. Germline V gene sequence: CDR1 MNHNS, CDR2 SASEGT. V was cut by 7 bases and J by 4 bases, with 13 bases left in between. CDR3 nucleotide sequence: TGTGCCAGCATCTTGGGAACGGCCACCGGGGAGCTGTTTTTT. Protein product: CASILGTATGELFF.

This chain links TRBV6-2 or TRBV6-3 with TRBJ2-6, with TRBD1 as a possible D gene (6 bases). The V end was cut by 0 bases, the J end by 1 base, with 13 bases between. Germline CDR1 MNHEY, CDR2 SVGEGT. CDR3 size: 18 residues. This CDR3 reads CASSYSRQAISGANVLTF. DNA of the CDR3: TGTGCCAGCAGTTACTCAAGACAGGCGATATCTGGGGCCAACGTCCTGACTTTC.

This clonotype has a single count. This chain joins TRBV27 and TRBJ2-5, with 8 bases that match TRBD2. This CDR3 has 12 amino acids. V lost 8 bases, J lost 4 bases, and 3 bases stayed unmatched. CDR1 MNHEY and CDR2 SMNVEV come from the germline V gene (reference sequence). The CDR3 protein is CASRRGGETQYF. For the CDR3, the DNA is TGTGCCAGCCGTCGGGGGGGAGAGACCCAGTACTTC.

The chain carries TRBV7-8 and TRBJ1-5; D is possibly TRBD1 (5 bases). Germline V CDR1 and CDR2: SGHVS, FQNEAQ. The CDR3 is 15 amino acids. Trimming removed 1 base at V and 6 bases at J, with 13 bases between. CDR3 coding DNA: TGTGCCAGCAGCTTAGAGGGACCTACCAGTCAGCCCCAGCATTTT. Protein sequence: CASSLEGPTSQPQHF.

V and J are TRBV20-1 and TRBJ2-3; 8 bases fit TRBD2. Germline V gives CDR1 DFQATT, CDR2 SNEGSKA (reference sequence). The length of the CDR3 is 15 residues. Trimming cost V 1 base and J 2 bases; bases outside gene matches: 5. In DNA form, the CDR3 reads TGCAGTGCTAGAGTTTGGCGGGGGGCCACAGATACGCAGTATTTT. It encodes CSARVWRGATDTQYF.

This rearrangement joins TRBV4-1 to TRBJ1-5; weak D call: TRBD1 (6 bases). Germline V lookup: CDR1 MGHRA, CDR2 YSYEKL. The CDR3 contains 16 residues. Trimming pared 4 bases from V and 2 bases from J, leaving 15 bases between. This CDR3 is CASSRLMGAGNQPQHF. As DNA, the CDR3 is TGCGCCAGCAGCCGCCTCATGGGGGCCGGCAATCAGCCCCAGCATTTT.

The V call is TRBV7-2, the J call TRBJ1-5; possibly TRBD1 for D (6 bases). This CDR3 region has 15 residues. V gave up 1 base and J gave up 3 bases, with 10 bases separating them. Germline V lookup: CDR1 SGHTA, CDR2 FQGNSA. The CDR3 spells CASSLVGTSNQPQHF. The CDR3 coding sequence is TGTGCCAGCAGCTTAGTTGGGACATCCAATCAGCCCCAGCATTTT. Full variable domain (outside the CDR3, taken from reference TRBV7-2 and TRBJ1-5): GAGVSQSPSNKVTEKGKDVELRCDPISGHTALYWYRQSLGQGLEFLIYFQGNSAPDKSGLPSDRFSAERTGGSVSTLTIQRTQQEDSAVYLCASSLVGTSNQPQHFGDGTRLSIL.

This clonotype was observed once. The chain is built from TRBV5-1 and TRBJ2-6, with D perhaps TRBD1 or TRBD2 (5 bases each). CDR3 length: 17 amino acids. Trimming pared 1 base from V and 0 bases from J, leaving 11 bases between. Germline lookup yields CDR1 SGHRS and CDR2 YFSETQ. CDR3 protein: CASSLWMGDSGANVLTF. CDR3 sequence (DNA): TGCGCCAGCAGCTTGTGGATGGGGGACTCTGGGGCCAACGTCCTGACTTTC.

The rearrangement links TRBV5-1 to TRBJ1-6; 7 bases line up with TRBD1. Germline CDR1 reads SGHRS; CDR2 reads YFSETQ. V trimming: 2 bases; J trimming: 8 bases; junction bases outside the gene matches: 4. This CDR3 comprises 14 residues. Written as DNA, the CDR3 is TGCGCCAGCAGCTTCGACAGGGTCGATTCACCCCTCCACTTT. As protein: CASSFDRVDSPLHF.

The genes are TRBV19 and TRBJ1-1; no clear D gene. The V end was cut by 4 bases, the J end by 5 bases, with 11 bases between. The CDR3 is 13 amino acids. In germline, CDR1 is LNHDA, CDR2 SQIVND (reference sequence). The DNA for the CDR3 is TGTGCCAGTAGTAGAGTCATGGGGACTGAAGCTTTCTTT. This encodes CASSRVMGTEAFF.

The CDR3 region is CSAPLGQGQYEQYF. The CDR3 nucleotides read TGCAGTGCTCCATTGGGACAGGGTCAATACGAGCAGTACTTC. The genes are TRBV20-1 and TRBJ2-7; 9 nucleotides align to TRBD1. The CDR3 is 14 amino acids. Germline trimming cut 5 bases from V and 4 bases from J; bases unmatched to any gene: 9. Germline V gene sequence: CDR1 DFQATT, CDR2 SNEGSKA (reference sequence).

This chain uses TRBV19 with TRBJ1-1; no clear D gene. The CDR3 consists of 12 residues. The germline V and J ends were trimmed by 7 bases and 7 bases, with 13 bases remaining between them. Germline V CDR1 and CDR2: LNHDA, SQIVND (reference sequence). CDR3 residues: CASIVRLGEAFF. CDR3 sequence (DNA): TGTGCCAGTATAGTACGGTTGGGTGAAGCTTTCTTT.

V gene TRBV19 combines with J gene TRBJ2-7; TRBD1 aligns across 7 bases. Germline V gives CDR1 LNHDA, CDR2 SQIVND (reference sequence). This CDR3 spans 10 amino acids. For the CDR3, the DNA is TGTGCCAGTAGTATGGGGACAGTTGAGGTC. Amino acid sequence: CASSMGTVEV.

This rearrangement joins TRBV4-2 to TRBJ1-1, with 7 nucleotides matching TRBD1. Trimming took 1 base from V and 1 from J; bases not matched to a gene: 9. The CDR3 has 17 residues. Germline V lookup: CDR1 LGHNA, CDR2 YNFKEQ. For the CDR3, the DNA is TGTGCCAGCAGCCAAGTTATGGGGAACAGGGGGAACACTGAAGCTTTCTTT. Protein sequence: CASSQVMGNRGNTEAFF.

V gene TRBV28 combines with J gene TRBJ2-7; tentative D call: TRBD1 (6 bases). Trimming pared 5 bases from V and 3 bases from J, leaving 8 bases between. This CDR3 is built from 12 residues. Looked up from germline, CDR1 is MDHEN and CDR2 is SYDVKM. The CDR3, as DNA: TGTGCCAGCAGTACAGGGATCTACGAGCAGTACTTC. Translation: CASSTGIYEQYF.

CDR3 nucleotide sequence: TGTGCCAGCAGTCCCTGGACAGGGTGGGCTTTCTTT. Its protein is CASSPWTGWAFF. The gene calls are TRBV27 and TRBJ1-1; 8 bases agree with TRBD1. With 5 bases clipped from V and 11 bases from J, the junction kept 7 bases outside the gene matches. Germline CDR1 reads MNHEY; CDR2 reads SMNVEV (reference sequence). The CDR3 extends over 12 amino acids.

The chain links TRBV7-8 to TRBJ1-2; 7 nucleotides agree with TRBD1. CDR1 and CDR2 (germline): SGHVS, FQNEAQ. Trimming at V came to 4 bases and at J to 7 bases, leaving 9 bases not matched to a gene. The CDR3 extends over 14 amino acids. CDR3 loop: CASSSDRTVFGYTF. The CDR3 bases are TGTGCCAGCAGCTCGGACAGGACAGTGTTTGGCTACACCTTC. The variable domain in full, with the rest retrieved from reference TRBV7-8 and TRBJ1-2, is GAGVSQSPRYKVAKRGQDVALRCDPISGHVSLFWYQQALGQGPEFLTYFQNEAQLDKSGLPSDRFFAERPEGSVSTLKIQRTQQEDSAVYLCASSSDRTVFGYTFGSGTRLTVV.

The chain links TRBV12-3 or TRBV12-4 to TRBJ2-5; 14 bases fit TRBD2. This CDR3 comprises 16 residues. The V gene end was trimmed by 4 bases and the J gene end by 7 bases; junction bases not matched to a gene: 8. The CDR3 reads CASSSPGLAGVGTQYF. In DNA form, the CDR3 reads TGTGCCAGCAGTTCCCCGGGACTAGCGGGAGTAGGGACCCAGTACTTC.